This TCR beta chain was sequenced during a study of CD8 T cells in Susac syndrome. Study-wide context: Patients with Susac syndrome who were sequenced included six with active disease and eight in remission. Patients with Susac syndrome were therapy-naive, taking corticosteroids, with some also receiving intravenous immunoglobulin, or taking intravenous immunoglobulin alone at the time their blood was drawn.

V dropped 1 base and J dropped 5 bases, with 12 bases sitting between them. The CDR3 has 14 residues. CDR1 and CDR2 (germline): KGHSH, LQKENI. Sequencing of TCR beta covered CD8+ and CD4+ T cells obtained from blood. Susac syndrome patients met recently defined diagnostic criteria for definite or probable disease. Reverse transcription used roughly 0.45 to 1 ug RNA and random hexamers. TCRdb fed the immunoSEQ multiplex PCR reads into MiXCR, producing one record per CDR3 protein. The table has about 240,000 distinct CDR3 sequences, about 96% seen once. This chain uses TRBV18 with TRBJ2-7; possible D gene TRBD1, 5 bases. The sample was CD4+ T cells from PBMCs. The sequence derives from a human donor with Susac syndrome. This CDR3 reads CASSPRQGSHEQYF. The CDR3 DNA sequence: TGTGCCAGCTCACCACGGCAGGGTTCCCACGAGCAGTACTTC.